The 10 T cell receptor beta chains below come from one sample, sequenced in a study of blood T cell repertoires in COVID-19. Using immunoSEQ multiplex PCR, the repertoire was profiled, and TCRdb retains in-frame clones only, with some absent. This table holds almost 200,000 clones, about 85% found once. The sequencing sample was made of peripheral blood. Receptors were obtained from a man aged 55 to 69 with COVID-19, enrolled during active disease.

The J gene is TRBJ2-3, the V gene TRBV9, with a possible D match to TRBD2 (5 bases). Germline V CDR1 and CDR2: SGDLS, YYNGEE. Trimming took 0 bases from V and 2 from J, leaving 10 bases between them. CDR3 length: 15 residues. The DNA of the CDR3 is TGTGCCAGCAGCGTAGTGTCGGACTCCACAGATACGCAGTATTTT. This sequence encodes CASSVVSDSTDTQYF.

Worth noting for this clone: A read error may produce the germline difference seen at one junction end. The rearrangement links TRBV19 to TRBJ2-7, with 7 bases matching TRBD1. The length of the CDR3 is 12 residues. CDR1 and CDR2 (germline): LNHDA, SQIVND (reference sequence). CDR3 region: CASSSRQGPQNF. The CDR3 DNA is TGTGCCAGTAGTAGCAGACAGGGCCCCCAGAACTTC.

V and J are TRBV6-5 and TRBJ1-3, with D possibly TRBD1 on 5 matching bases. Trimming took 0 bases from V and 3 from J, leaving 12 bases between them. Germline-derived CDR1 and CDR2 are MNHEY and SVGAGI. The CDR3 length is 16 residues. CDR3 in amino acids: CASSYSTGEFGNTIYF. CDR3 nucleotides: TGTGCCAGCAGTTACTCTACGGGGGAATTTGGAAACACCATATATTTT.

The J gene is TRBJ1-2, the V gene TRBV4-1, with D possibly matching TRBD1 (5 bases). With 0 bases removed from V and 6 bases from J, the gap between germline ends came to 17 bases. CDR1 MGHRA and CDR2 YSYEKL come from the germline V gene. CDR3 length: 16 amino acids. CDR3 sequence reads: CASSQDPQGRTDGYTF. The CDR3 DNA is TGCGCCAGCAGCCAAGATCCCCAGGGTAGGACGGATGGCTACACCTTC.

V usage is TRBV5-1 and J usage is TRBJ1-4; perhaps TRBD1 as D (5 bases). The CDR3 spans 16 residues. Looked up from germline, CDR1 is SGHRS and CDR2 is YFSETQ. Trimming pared 0 bases from V and 2 bases from J, leaving 11 bases between. The CDR3 region is CASSLAPQGTNEKLFF. DNA for the CDR3: TGCGCCAGCAGCTTGGCCCCTCAGGGTACTAATGAAAAACTGTTTTTT.

The chain links TRBV28 to TRBJ1-1; D not resolved. This CDR3 region has 13 residues. Germline loops: CDR1 MDHEN, CDR2 SYDVKM. Trimming left V 3 bases short and J 1 base short, with 6 bases between. CDR3 sequence (DNA): TGTGCCAGCAGTTTGTCCTGGAACACTGAAGCTTTCTTT. It encodes CASSLSWNTEAFF.

The rearrangement uses TRBV28 and TRBJ1-2, with TRBD1 identical over 7 bases. With V trimmed by 6 bases and J by 4 bases, 11 bases remained unmatched. From germline, CDR1 is MDHEN and CDR2 SYDVKM. The CDR3 has 15 amino acids. CDR3 region: CASRSFRDSTYGYTF. CDR3 DNA: TGTGCCAGCAGATCATTCCGGGACAGCACCTATGGCTACACCTTC.

CDR3 bases: TGTGCCAGCAGCTCGGGGGCCGGGACAGACAATGAGCAGTTCTTC. Translating gives CASSSGAGTDNEQFF. The chain couples TRBV11-3 to TRBJ2-1, with a weak D call TRBD1 (7 bases). Germline V lookup: CDR1 SGHNT, CDR2 YENEEA. This CDR3 is built from 15 residues. V was shortened by 4 bases and J by 5 bases, with 15 bases between the two germline ends. Complete variable domain (other parts from reference TRBV11-3 and TRBJ2-1): EAGVVQSPRYKIIEKKQPVAFWCNPISGHNTLYWYLQNLGQGPELLIRYENEEAVDDSQLPKDRFSAERLKGVDSTLKIQPAELGDSAVYLCASSSGAGTDNEQFFGPGTRLTVL.

This chain links TRBV28 with TRBJ2-7; TRBD1 aligns across 7 bases. Germline V gene data show CDR1 as MDHEN and CDR2 as SYDVKM. Losses at the gene ends were 6 bases for V and 3 bases for J; bases not matched to a gene: 11. CDR3 length: 15 amino acids. Here the CDR3 reads CASSPGTENYYEQYF. DNA for the CDR3: TGTGCCAGCAGCCCCGGGACAGAAAATTACTACGAGCAGTACTTC.

This sequence joins TRBV4-2 and TRBJ2-2, with D perhaps matching TRBD1 (7 bases). Germline CDR1 reads LGHNA; CDR2 reads YNFKEQ. The CDR3 covers 15 residues. The germline V and J ends were trimmed by 3 bases and 5 bases, with 13 bases remaining between them. This CDR3 is CASSQGGQSTGELFF. CDR3 coding DNA: TGTGCCAGCAGCCAGGGGGGACAGAGTACCGGGGAGCTGTTTTTT.